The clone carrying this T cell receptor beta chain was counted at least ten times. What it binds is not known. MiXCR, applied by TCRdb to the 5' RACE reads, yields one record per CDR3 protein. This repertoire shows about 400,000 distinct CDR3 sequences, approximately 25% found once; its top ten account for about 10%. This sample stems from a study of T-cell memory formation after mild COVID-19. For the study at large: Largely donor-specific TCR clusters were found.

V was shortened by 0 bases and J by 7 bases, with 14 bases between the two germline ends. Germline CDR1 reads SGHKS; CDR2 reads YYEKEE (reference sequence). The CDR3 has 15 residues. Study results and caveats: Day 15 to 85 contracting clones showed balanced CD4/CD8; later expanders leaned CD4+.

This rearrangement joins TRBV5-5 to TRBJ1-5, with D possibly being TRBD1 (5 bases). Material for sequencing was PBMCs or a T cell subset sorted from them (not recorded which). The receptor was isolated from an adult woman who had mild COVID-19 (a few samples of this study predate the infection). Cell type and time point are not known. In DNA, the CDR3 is TGTGCCAGCAGCTTGGAAGGGGCCCCCCGACAGCCCCAGCATTTT. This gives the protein CASSLEGAPRQPQHF.